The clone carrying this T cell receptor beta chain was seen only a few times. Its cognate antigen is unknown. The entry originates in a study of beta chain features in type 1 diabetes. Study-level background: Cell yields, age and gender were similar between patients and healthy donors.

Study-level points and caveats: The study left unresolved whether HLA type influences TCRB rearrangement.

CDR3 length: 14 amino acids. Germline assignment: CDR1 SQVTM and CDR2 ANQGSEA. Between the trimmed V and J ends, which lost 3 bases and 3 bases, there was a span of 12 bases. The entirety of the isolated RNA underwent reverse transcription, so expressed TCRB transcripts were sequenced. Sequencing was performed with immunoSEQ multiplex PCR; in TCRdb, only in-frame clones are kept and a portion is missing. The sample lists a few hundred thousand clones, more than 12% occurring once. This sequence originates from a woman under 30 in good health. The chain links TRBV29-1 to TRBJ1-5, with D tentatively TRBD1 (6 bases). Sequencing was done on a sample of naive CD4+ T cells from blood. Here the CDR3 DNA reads TGCAGCGTTGATTCAGGGGACCTCAATCAGCCCCAGCATTTT. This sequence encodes CSVDSGDLNQPQHF.